A single sample is the source of the 9 T cell receptor beta chains below, sequenced in a study of T cell responses to AZD1222 COVID-19 vaccine. Assay used: immunoSEQ multiplex PCR; TCRdb lists only in-frame clones, some missing. The sample has about 130,000 clones, approximately 83% seen once. The sequencing here drew on peripheral blood, taken on day 0 of AZD1222 vaccination. These receptors all come from an adult in good health.

This chain links TRBV11-2 with TRBJ1-4; D is unclear. The CDR3 totals 12 residues. V lost 4 bases and J 6 bases, leaving 6 bases between the germline ends. CDR1 is SGHAT, CDR2 FQNNGV, per germline. CDR3 residues: CASSSGDEKLFF. CDR3 coding DNA: TGTGCCAGCAGCTCCGGGGATGAAAAACTGTTTTTT.

The rearrangement links TRBV27 to TRBJ2-3; 7 nucleotides match TRBD1. This CDR3 region has 15 residues. J gave up 0 bases and V 6 bases, and 6 bases lay outside the gene matches. Germline values: CDR1 MNHEY, CDR2 SMNVEV (reference sequence). CDR3 sequence: CASSPWTGSTDTQYF. In nucleotides, the CDR3 is TGTGCCAGCAGCCCGTGGACAGGCAGCACAGATACGCAGTATTTT.

V usage is TRBV5-1 and J usage is TRBJ2-4, with a weak D call TRBD2 (6 bases). The CDR3 extends over 13 amino acids. In germline, CDR1 is SGHRS, CDR2 YFSETQ. Trimming took 5 bases from V and 8 from J, leaving 14 bases between them. CDR3 in DNA: TGCGCCAGCAGGCCCCTCGGGGGAGACATTCAGTACTTC. It yields the protein CASRPLGGDIQYF.

The chain carries TRBV10-2 and TRBJ1-1; 9 bases agree with TRBD1. Per the germline V gene, CDR1 is WSHSY and CDR2 is SAAADI. Losses at the gene ends were 7 bases for V and 1 base for J; bases not matched to a gene: 13. This CDR3 is 17 amino acids long. The CDR3 DNA reads TGCGCCAGCATCCTTGGGACAGGGCGATTGGAGAACACTGAAGCTTTCTTT. It codes for CASILGTGRLENTEAFF.

The genes are TRBV9 and TRBJ1-4; 10 bases match TRBD1. Germline CDR1 and CDR2: SGDLS and YYNGEE. CDR3 length: 19 residues. Losses at the gene ends were 3 bases for V and 8 bases for J; bases not matched to a gene: 19. The CDR3 nucleotides are TGTGCCAGCAGCGGCCCGCCAGCAGCGTGGACAGGGGGGGGAGAAAAACTGTTTTTT. It translates to CASSGPPAAWTGGGEKLFF. The full variable domain, completed using reference TRBV9 and TRBJ1-4, is DSGVTQTPKHLITATGQRVTLRCSPRSGDLSVYWYQQSLDQGLQFLIQYYNGEERAKGNILERFSAQQFPDLHSELNLSSLELGDSALYFCASSGPPAAWTGGGEKLFFGSGTQLSVL.

The J gene is TRBJ2-6, the V gene TRBV18; 10 bases fit TRBD2. J was trimmed by 0 bases and V by 4 bases; bases with no gene match: 6. This CDR3 region has 18 residues. Germline lookup yields CDR1 KGHSH and CDR2 LQKENI. The CDR3 sequence is CASSLTSGSLSGANVLTF. DNA of the CDR3: TGTGCCAGCTCACTGACTAGCGGGTCCCTCTCTGGGGCCAACGTCCTGACTTTC.

In its sample, this clone was seen once. The genes are TRBV27 and TRBJ2-5; 12 bases match TRBD1. V lost 6 bases, J lost 5 bases, and 10 bases stayed unmatched. Germline CDR1 and CDR2: MNHEY and SMNVEV (reference sequence). The CDR3 consists of 16 residues. The CDR3 sequence is CASSQLGQGAEETQYF. The CDR3 DNA reads as TGTGCCAGCAGCCAACTGGGACAGGGGGCCGAGGAGACCCAGTACTTC.

The rearrangement links TRBV7-9 to TRBJ2-7, with D perhaps TRBD1 (6 bases). The CDR3 consists of 14 residues. V was shortened by 5 bases and J by 6 bases, with 17 bases between the two germline ends. CDR1 is SEHNR, CDR2 FQNEAQ, per germline (reference sequence). The CDR3 sequence: CASSTRPQGSEQYF. The CDR3 DNA reads as TGTGCCAGCAGCACCCGTCCACAGGGCTCCGAGCAGTACTTC. Variable domain in full (rest from reference TRBV7-9 and TRBJ2-7): DTGVSQNPRHKITKRGQNVTFRCDPISEHNRLYWYRQTLGQGPEFLTYFQNEAQLEKSRLLSDRFSAERPKGSFSTLEIQRTEQGDSAMYLCASSTRPQGSEQYFGPGTRLTVT.

The V call is TRBV7-2, the J call TRBJ2-7; D unclear. Germline CDR1 reads SGHTA; CDR2 reads FQGNSA. The CDR3 has 13 residues. V was cut by 1 base and J by 2 bases, with 6 bases left in between. In nucleotides, the CDR3 is TGTGCCAGCAGCTTAGTCATTCCCTACGAGCAGTACTTC. This gives the protein CASSLVIPYEQYF.